These T cell receptor beta chains were read from a single sample in a study of cytomegalovirus exposure and HLA in healthy donors. Sequenced by immunoSEQ multiplex PCR; TCRdb stores in-frame clones only, minus some. The data contain approximately 86,000 clones, 76% of them seen just once; the ten biggest clones take up 3% to 3.5%. Input material: PBMCs. These receptors were taken from a man aged 35-49 years in good health and CMV-seronegative. Each CDR3 is given with its conserved first and last residue. The D gene is left open where the match is weak. The size of a clone is reported for some rows only, either as once, few or many, or as a class for expanded clones.

V: TRBV15; size: .; J: TRBJ1-5; D: .; DNA: TGTGCCACCAGCACCGGAGGGGGGGGTGGCAATCAGCCCCAGCATTTT; CDR3: CATSTGGGGGNQPQHF
V: TRBV4-3; size: .; J: TRBJ1-2; D: .; DNA: TGCGCCAGCAGCCCTCATACAACACAGAACTATGGCTACACCTTC; CDR3: CASSPHTTQNYGYTF
V: TRBV7-9; size: few; J: TRBJ1-2; D: .; DNA: TGTGCCAGCAGCTCACAGGGATCTGGCTACACCTTC; CDR3: CASSSQGSGYTF
V: TRBV7-3; size: few; J: TRBJ2-5; D: .; DNA: TGTGCCAGCAGCCCCCTGGGGGGGCGAGAGACCCAGTACTTC; CDR3: CASSPLGGRETQYF
V: TRBV4-3; size: few; J: TRBJ2-3; D: TRBD1; DNA: TGCGCCAGCAGCCGGGAGTTGGGAAGGGGGCGAGATACGCAGTATTTT; CDR3: CASSRELGRGRDTQYF
V: TRBV9; size: few; J: TRBJ2-3; D: .; DNA: TGTGCCAGCAGCGTAGAAGGGGGAACCACAGATACGCAGTATTTT; CDR3: CASSVEGGTTDTQYF
V: TRBV28; size: .; J: TRBJ2-2; D: TRBD1; DNA: TGTGCCAGCAATGACAGGGGGCGAACCGGGGAGCTGTTTTTT; CDR3: CASNDRGRTGELFF
V: TRBV5-1; size: few; J: TRBJ1-1; D: .; DNA: TGCGCCAGCAGCACCTTGACAGGCCCAACAAACACTGAAGCTTTCTTT; CDR3: CASSTLTGPTNTEAFF
V: TRBV7-2; size: .; J: TRBJ2-3; D: .; DNA: TGTGCCAGCAGCTCGACAGGTGGAGATACGCAGTATTTT; CDR3: CASSSTGGDTQYF
V: TRBV29-1; size: .; J: TRBJ2-1; D: TRBD2; DNA: TGCAGCGTTGAAGGGCCTAGCGGGGGCTCCTACAACGAGCAGTTCTTC; CDR3: CSVEGPSGGSYNEQFF
V: TRBV30; size: .; J: TRBJ2-7; D: .; DNA: TGTGCCTGGAGCCGATTGGGGATTGGAGCGGCACAATACGAGCAGTACTTC; CDR3: CAWSRLGIGAAQYEQYF
V: TRBV7-6; size: .; J: TRBJ1-1; D: .; DNA: TGTGCCAGCAGCTTAATCCGAGGGAACACTGAAGCTTTCTTT; CDR3: CASSLIRGNTEAFF
V: TRBV5-1; size: .; J: TRBJ1-1; D: .; DNA: TGCGCCAGCAGCTTGGCAGGGCGCATGAACACTGAAGCTTTCTTT; CDR3: CASSLAGRMNTEAFF
V: TRBV7-2; size: .; J: TRBJ2-3; D: TRBD2; DNA: TGTGCCAGCAGCCCCTCGGGACTAGCGGGAAAAGCAGATACGCAGTATTTT; CDR3: CASSPSGLAGKADTQYF
V: TRBV5-1; size: .; J: TRBJ1-2; D: TRBD1; DNA: TGCGCCAGCAGCTTGGAATTCTCAGGGGGCGCGCACTATGGCTACACCTTC; CDR3: CASSLEFSGGAHYGYTF
V: TRBV15; size: .; J: TRBJ2-1; D: .; DNA: TGTGCCACCAGCAGAGCCGCGGGACGGACTAATGAGCAGTTCTTC; CDR3: CATSRAAGRTNEQFF
V: TRBV19; size: few; J: TRBJ1-5; D: .; DNA: TGTGCCAGTAGTATGGGCAGCTATAGCAATCAGCCCCAGCATTTT; CDR3: CASSMGSYSNQPQHF
V: TRBV6-6; size: .; J: TRBJ1-4; D: .; DNA: TGTGCCAGCAGTTACCCAAATGAAAAACTGTTTTTT; CDR3: CASSYPNEKLFF
V: TRBV5-5; size: few; J: TRBJ2-3; D: .; DNA: TGTGCCAGCAGCTTGACCTACTTCCTCACAGATACGCAGTATTTT; CDR3: CASSLTYFLTDTQYF
V: TRBV7-3; size: .; J: TRBJ2-2; D: TRBD1; DNA: TGTGCCAGCAGCCCGGGACAGGGAAACACCGGGGAGCTGTTTTTT; CDR3: CASSPGQGNTGELFF
V: TRBV27; size: .; J: TRBJ1-5; D: TRBD1; DNA: TGTGCCAGCAGTTTTACAGGGGGTGGCAATCAGCCCCAGCATTTT; CDR3: CASSFTGGGNQPQHF
V: TRBV18; size: few; J: TRBJ2-7; D: .; DNA: TGTGCCAGCTCACCAATCAAGTACAAGATATACGAGCAGTACTTC; CDR3: CASSPIKYKIYEQYF
V: TRBV28; size: .; J: TRBJ1-1; D: TRBD1; DNA: TGTGCCAGCAGTTTCAGGGGGCGTAAAACTGAAGCTTTCTTT; CDR3: CASSFRGRKTEAFF
V: TRBV11-2; size: .; J: TRBJ1-2; D: .; DNA: TGTGCCAGCAGCTTAGATGCCTTCCAAGCCGGGGGGAGATATGGCTACACCTTC; CDR3: CASSLDAFQAGGRYGYTF
V: TRBV7-9; size: few; J: TRBJ1-4; D: TRBD1; DNA: TGTGCCAGCAGCTTATCTGACAGGGCGAATGAAAAACTGTTTTTT; CDR3: CASSLSDRANEKLFF
V: TRBV7-2; size: .; J: TRBJ2-1; D: TRBD2; DNA: TGTGCCAGCAGCCCGGGCGGGACTAATTCCTACAATGAGCAGTTCTTC; CDR3: CASSPGGTNSYNEQFF
V: TRBV7-8; size: .; J: TRBJ2-7; D: .; DNA: TGTGCCAGCAGCTTAGAGGGACATCGATTCGTCGAGCAGTACTTC; CDR3: CASSLEGHRFVEQYF
V: TRBV11-1; size: .; J: TRBJ1-6; D: .; DNA: TGTGCCAGCAGCTCTTTTAATTCACCCCTCCACTTT; CDR3: CASSSFNSPLHF
V: TRBV7-6; size: .; J: TRBJ1-4; D: TRBD1; DNA: TGTGCCAGCAGCTTGGTCGGGACAGGGGCGAATGAAAAACTGTTTTTT; CDR3: CASSLVGTGANEKLFF
V: TRBV28; size: .; J: TRBJ1-5; D: .; DNA: TGTGCCAGCAGTTCCGTCAATCAGCCCCAGCATTTT; CDR3: CASSSVNQPQHF
V: TRBV4-2; size: .; J: TRBJ2-2; D: TRBD2; DNA: TGTGCCAGCAGCCAAGCCCCGGGGGGCACCGGGGAGCTGTTTTTT; CDR3: CASSQAPGGTGELFF
V: TRBV5-1; size: few; J: TRBJ1-1; D: TRBD1; DNA: TGCGCCAGCAGCCCGGACAGGAGTGAAGCTTTCTTT; CDR3: CASSPDRSEAFF
V: TRBV7-2; size: .; J: TRBJ1-2; D: TRBD1; DNA: TGTGCCAGCAGCCTTAAGACAGGGGATGGCTACACCTTC; CDR3: CASSLKTGDGYTF
V: TRBV9; size: once; J: TRBJ2-7; D: .; DNA: TGTGCCAGCAGCGTTGGGCCGCTCCACTACGAGCAGTACTTC; CDR3: CASSVGPLHYEQYF
V: TRBV11-1; size: .; J: TRBJ2-3; D: TRBD2; DNA: TGTGCCAGCAGCTTAGATTTAGCGGGGAGCACAGATACGCAGTATTTT; CDR3: CASSLDLAGSTDTQYF
V: TRBV4-3; size: .; J: TRBJ2-5; D: .; DNA: TGCGCCAGCTCCAGAGGAGAGACCCAGTACTTC; CDR3: CASSRGETQYF
V: TRBV9; size: .; J: TRBJ1-2; D: TRBD1; DNA: TGTGCCAGCAGCGTATCGGCCCACCCGCGACAGGACAGGGAGGAAGGTGGCTACACCTTC; CDR3: CASSVSAHPRQDREEGGYTF